This T cell receptor beta chain stems from a study of shared clonotypes between healthy human individuals. This CDR3 contains 15 residues. The germline CDR1 and CDR2 sequences are SGHRS and YFSETQ. V lost 3 bases to trimming and J lost 0 bases; unmatched junction nucleotides: 2. Measured with immunoSEQ multiplex PCR; TCRdb has only the in-frame clones, and not every one. This sample has under 2.5 million clones; around 90% occur once, and the top ten carry approximately 0.4%. The chain combines TRBV5-1 with TRBJ2-7; 11 nucleotides match TRBD2. The sample was naive CD4+ T cells from PBMCs. The subset here: CD45RA+ positively selected. The sequence was obtained from a man between 18 and 35 years old in good health. Some clones in this sample may be carry-over from other donors' samples. The CDR3: CASSSGLAASYEQYF. In nucleotides, the CDR3 is TGCGCCAGCAGCTCGGGACTAGCGGCCTCCTACGAGCAGTACTTC.